The present T cell receptor beta chain was sequenced within a study of beta chain features in type 1 diabetes. Study conclusions and caveats: Across patients, naive, central memory and Treg TCRB repertoires exhibited apparently greater similarity than was observed across healthy donors. Within each of all four CD4+ subsets, Type 1 diabetes patients had TCRB CDR3s that were moderately but significantly shorter.

The germline gives CDR1 MNHNY, CDR2 SVGAGI (reference sequence). V gave up 7 bases and J gave up 3 bases, with 6 bases separating them. The CDR3 runs 11 residues. Expressed TCRB transcripts were sequenced because the entire RNA isolate underwent reverse transcription. Generated by immunoSEQ multiplex PCR, the TCRdb table keeps only in-frame clones and is missing some. Of tens of thousands of clones in the sample, roughly 31% were seen once. This clone was picked up a small number of times. Its target is unknown. Via the markers CD45RO/CCR7/CD25/CD127/CD95/CD27, stem cell-like memory, regulatory, central memory and naive CD4+ cells were sorted.

This clonotype originated in a woman aged 18-29 years in good health. The sample comprised stem cell memory CD4+ T cells from blood. The gene calls are TRBV6-6 and TRBJ1-1, with D uncertain. CDR3 bases: TGTGCCAGCAAGGAGTACACTGAAGCTTTCTTT. Translation gives CASKEYTEAFF.